This is a list of T cell receptor beta chains from one sample in a study of T-cell memory formation after mild COVID-19. TCRdb processed the 5' RACE reads anew with MiXCR; each CDR3 protein has one entry. Found here are fewer than 450,000 distinct CDR3 sequences, about 24% of them singletons; the top ten hold about 10%. The specimen sequenced was PBMCs or a T cell subset sorted from them (not recorded which). Every receptor here comes from an adult woman who had mild COVID-19 (a few samples of this study predate the infection). Cell type and time point are not known. CDR3s include the opening cysteine and the closing phenylalanine or tryptophan. A D gene is named only where the DNA matches it firmly. The size entry is marked missing in some rows and otherwise reads once, few, many or a size class.

v_gene	abundance	d_gene	j_gene	CDR3aa	CDR3nt
TRBV13	-	-	TRBJ2-1	CASSPPGVREQFF	TGTGCCAGCAGCCCCCCAGGGGTGAGGGAGCAGTTCTTC
TRBV20-1	-	TRBD1	TRBJ2-1	CSASRGTYNEQFF	TGCAGTGCCAGCAGGGGGACCTACAATGAGCAGTTCTTC
TRBV7-2	few	-	TRBJ2-3	CASSFRGAVDTQYF	TGTGCCAGCAGCTTTAGGGGGGCCGTAGATACGCAGTATTTT
TRBV29-1	-	-	TRBJ1-1	CSVESENTEAFF	TGCAGCGTTGAATCAGAGAACACTGAAGCTTTCTTT
TRBV5-1	few	-	TRBJ2-4	CASSLVPGEDIQYF	TGCGCCAGCAGCTTGGTCCCGGGAGAGGACATTCAGTACTTC
TRBV6-6	few	-	TRBJ1-2	CASSPVGYGYTF	TGTGCCAGCAGTCCTGTAGGTTATGGCTACACCTTC
TRBV7-6	few	TRBD2	TRBJ2-3	CASSYAGDWVKTDTQYF	TGTGCCAGCAGCTATGCGGGAGACTGGGTTAAAACAGATACGCAGTATTTT
TRBV29-1	-	TRBD1	TRBJ2-7	CSVLRPTGDEQYF	TGCAGCGTTTTACGACCGACAGGGGACGAGCAGTACTTC
TRBV7-2	few	-	TRBJ1-2	CASGERATGYGYTF	TGTGCCAGCGGCGAGAGGGCCACGGGGTATGGCTACACCTTC
TRBV6-2/TRBV6-3	-	-	TRBJ2-3	CASSYTTGLTDTQYF	TGTGCCAGCAGTTACACAACAGGGTTGACAGATACGCAGTATTTT
TRBV20-1	-	-	TRBJ2-3	CSGRVGDTQYF	TGCAGTGGTCGCGTTGGAGATACGCAGTATTTT
TRBV4-1	few	-	TRBJ1-3	CASSLHGTSSGNTIYF	TGCGCCAGCAGCCTACATGGGACCTCCTCTGGAAACACCATATATTTT
TRBV4-1	-	-	TRBJ1-2	CASSQNRAGDGYTF	TGCGCCAGCAGCCAGAACAGGGCTGGAGATGGCTACACCTTC